This TCR beta chain was recorded in a study of beta chain features in type 1 diabetes. This clone has a handful of counts. Its antigen is unknown. Sorted CD4+ subsets: naive, central memory, regulatory, stem cell-like memory (CD45RO/CCR7/CD25/CD127/CD95/CD27 panel). Expressed TCRB transcripts were sequenced after all isolated RNA was converted to cDNA. Method: immunoSEQ multiplex PCR; TCRdb's copy keeps in-frame clones and lacks some. The sample shows more than 300,000 clones, roughly 8% of them seen only once. The CDR3 consists of 17 residues. Unmatched junction bases numbered 14, after V lost 5 bases and J lost 2 bases. Germline V gives CDR1 SGHTA, CDR2 FQGNSA. Overall study findings and caveats: TCRB CDR3 length was moderately but significantly reduced in all four CD4+ subsets of Type 1 diabetes patients. Type 1 diabetes patients showed fewer insertions and more deletions at VDJ junctions. Patients showed naive, central memory and Treg TCRB repertoires that appeared more similar than those of healthy donors.

The chain links TRBV7-2 to TRBJ1-2, with 7 bases lining up with TRBD1. Sequenced material: central memory CD4+ T cells from blood. This TCR was sampled from a woman younger than 35 in good health. CDR3 amino acids: CASSLQHARGKNYGYTF. The CDR3 DNA reads as TGTGCCAGCAGCCTACAACATGCCAGGGGGAAGAACTATGGCTACACCTTC.